This T cell receptor (beta chain) was sequenced in a study of beta chain features in type 1 diabetes. In the study overall: Cell yields, age and gender were similar between patients and healthy donors.

All of the sorted populations showed purity greater than 95%. Of the isolated RNA, all was reverse transcribed, and so the sequenced material was expressed TCRB transcripts. Libraries were prepared by immunoSEQ multiplex PCR; TCRdb keeps only in-frame clonotypes and omits some of them. The table shows hundreds of thousands of clones, with around 12% occurring only once. Regarding the study as a whole: For type 1 diabetes patients, VDJ junctions showed fewer insertions and more deletions. Compared to healthy donors, patients appeared to have naive, central memory and Treg TCRB repertoires that were more alike.

V lost 1 base and J lost 8; bases outside the gene matches: 6. The CDR3 spans 14 residues. Germline CDR1 MNHEY, CDR2 SMNVEV (reference sequence). This clone was detected only a few times. Its antigen remains unidentified. This chain connects TRBV27 to TRBJ1-2; 8 bases match TRBD1. The sequenced sample was naive CD4+ T cells from blood. The TCR was taken from a man aged 18 to 29 in good health. CDR3 bases: TGTGCCAGCAGTTTATTAGACAGGGGTTCCGGCTACACCTTC. Translating gives CASSLLDRGSGYTF.